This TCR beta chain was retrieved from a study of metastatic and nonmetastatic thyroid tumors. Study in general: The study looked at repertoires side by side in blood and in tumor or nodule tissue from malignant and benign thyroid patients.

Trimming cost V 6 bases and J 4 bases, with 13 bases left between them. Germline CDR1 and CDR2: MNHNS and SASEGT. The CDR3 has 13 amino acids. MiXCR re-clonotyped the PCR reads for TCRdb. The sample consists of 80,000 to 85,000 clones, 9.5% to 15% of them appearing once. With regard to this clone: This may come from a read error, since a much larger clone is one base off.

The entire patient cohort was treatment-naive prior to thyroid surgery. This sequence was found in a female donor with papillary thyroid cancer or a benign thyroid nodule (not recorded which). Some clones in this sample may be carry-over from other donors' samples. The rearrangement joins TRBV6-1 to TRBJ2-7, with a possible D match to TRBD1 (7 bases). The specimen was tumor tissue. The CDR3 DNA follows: TGTGCCAGCAGCAGGGGGGCGTCATACGAGCAGTACTTC. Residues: CASSRGASYEQYF.